The clone carrying this T cell receptor (beta chain) was counted ten times or more. No antigen is known for it. In making TCR cDNA, 5'RACE template switching added a universal primer site and UMIs to it. TCRdb re-derived calls from the 5' RACE reads in MiXCR, one entry per CDR3 protein. The sample carries 250,000 to 300,000 distinct CDR3 sequences, about 5.2% recorded once. This entry is derived from a study of T cells after yellow fever vaccination. Study-wide points: Subsequent to the booster, the majority of primary-vaccination clones reappeared (roughly 95% CD4, about 90% CD8). Only a minor proportion of clonotypes was detected across both CD4 and CD8 compartments. Any FACS-sorted repertoire could hold abundant clonotypes that contaminate it from the bulk population.

The V and J ends lost 2 bases and 6 bases, in that order; junction bases with no gene match: 4. Germline CDR1 reads MNHEY; CDR2 reads SVGAGI. The CDR3 runs to 15 residues. This clonotype was obtained from a man aged 18 to 35 who received the YFV17D yellow fever vaccine. The gene calls are TRBV6-5 and TRBJ2-1; TRBD1 agrees at 10 bases. The sequencing here drew on CD4+ T cells sorted from PBMCs, taken on the day of the yellow fever booster vaccination. The CDR3: CASSYKDRGANEQFF. DNA for the CDR3: TGTGCCAGCAGTTACAAGGACAGGGGGGCCAATGAGCAGTTCTTC.